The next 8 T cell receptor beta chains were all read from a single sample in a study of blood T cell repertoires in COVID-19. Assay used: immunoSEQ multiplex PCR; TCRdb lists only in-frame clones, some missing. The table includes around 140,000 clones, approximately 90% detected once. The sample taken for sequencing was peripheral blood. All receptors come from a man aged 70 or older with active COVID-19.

CDR3 loop: CASSLGARWDRALPQYF. DNA of the CDR3: TGTGCCAGCAGCTTGGGGGCGCGGTGGGACAGGGCCCTACCCCAGTACTTC. The chain combines TRBV5-5 with TRBJ2-7; 9 bases align to TRBD1. The CDR3 is 17 amino acids. The V gene's germline CDR1 is SGHKS and CDR2 YYEKEE (reference sequence). With 0 bases clipped from V and 10 bases from J, the junction kept 17 bases outside the gene matches.

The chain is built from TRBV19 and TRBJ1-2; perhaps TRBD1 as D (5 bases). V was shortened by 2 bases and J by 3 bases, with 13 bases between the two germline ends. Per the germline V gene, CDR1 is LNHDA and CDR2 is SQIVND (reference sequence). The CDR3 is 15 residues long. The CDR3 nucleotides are TGTGCCAGTAGTATACTTGTGGGGCCGGACTATGGCTACACCTTC. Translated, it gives CASSILVGPDYGYTF.

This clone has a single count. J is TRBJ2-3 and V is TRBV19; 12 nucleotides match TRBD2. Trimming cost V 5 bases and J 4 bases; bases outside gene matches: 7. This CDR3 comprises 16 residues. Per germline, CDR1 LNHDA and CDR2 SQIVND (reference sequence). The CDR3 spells CASSLRTSGMADTQYF. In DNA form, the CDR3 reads TGTGCCAGTAGTCTCCGGACTAGCGGGATGGCAGATACGCAGTATTTT.

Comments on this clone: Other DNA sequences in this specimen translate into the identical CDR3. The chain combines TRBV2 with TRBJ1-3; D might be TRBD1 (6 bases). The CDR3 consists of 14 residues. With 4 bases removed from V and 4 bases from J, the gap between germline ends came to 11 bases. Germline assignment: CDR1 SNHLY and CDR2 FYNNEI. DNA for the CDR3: TGTGCCAGCAGTGCAGGGGATGCGGGAAACACCATATATTTT. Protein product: CASSAGDAGNTIYF. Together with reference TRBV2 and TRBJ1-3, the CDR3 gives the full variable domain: EPEVTQTPSHQVTQMGQEVILRCVPISNHLYFYWYRQILGQKVEFLVSFYNNEISEKSEIFDDQFSVERPDGSNFTLKIRSTKLEDSAMYFCASSAGDAGNTIYFGEGSWLTVV.

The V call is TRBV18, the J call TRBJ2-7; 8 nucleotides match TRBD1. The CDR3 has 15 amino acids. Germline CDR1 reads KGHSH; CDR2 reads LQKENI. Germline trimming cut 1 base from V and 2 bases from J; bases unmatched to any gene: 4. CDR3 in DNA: TGTGCCAGCTCACCACTGGACAGGGCAACCTACGAGCAGTACTTC. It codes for CASSPLDRATYEQYF.

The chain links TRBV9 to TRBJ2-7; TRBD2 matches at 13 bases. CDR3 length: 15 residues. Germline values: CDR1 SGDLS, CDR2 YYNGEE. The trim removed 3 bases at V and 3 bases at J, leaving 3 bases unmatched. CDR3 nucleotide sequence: TGTGCCAGCAGCGCTGGGACTAGCGGGGACTACGAGCAGTACTTC. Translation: CASSAGTSGDYEQYF.

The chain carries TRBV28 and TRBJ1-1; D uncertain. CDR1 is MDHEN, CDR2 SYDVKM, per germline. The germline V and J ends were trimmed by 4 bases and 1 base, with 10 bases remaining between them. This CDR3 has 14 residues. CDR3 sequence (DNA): TGTGCCAGCAGTTCCCACGAGGCGAACACTGAAGCTTTCTTT. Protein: CASSSHEANTEAFF.

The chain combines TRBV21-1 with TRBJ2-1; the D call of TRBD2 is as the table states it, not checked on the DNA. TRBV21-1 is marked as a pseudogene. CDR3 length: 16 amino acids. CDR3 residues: CASSARTSGRSNEQFF. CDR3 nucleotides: TGTGCCAGCAGCGCCCGGACTAGCGGGAGGTCTAATGAGCAGTTCTTC.